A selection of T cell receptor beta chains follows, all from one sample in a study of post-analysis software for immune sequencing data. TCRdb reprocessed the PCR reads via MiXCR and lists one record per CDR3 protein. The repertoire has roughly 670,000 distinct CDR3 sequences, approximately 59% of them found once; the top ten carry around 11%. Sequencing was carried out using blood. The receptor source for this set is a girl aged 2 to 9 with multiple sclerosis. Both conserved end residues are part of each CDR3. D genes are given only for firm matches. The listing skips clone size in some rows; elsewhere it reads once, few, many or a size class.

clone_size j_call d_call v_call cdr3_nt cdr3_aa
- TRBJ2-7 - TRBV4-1 TGCGCCAGCAGCCAGGGCCGGGACGGACTCTACGAGCAGTACTTC CASSQGRDGLYEQYF
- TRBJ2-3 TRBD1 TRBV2 TGTGCCAGCATGAGGACAGGGACCACAGATACGCAGTATTTT CASMRTGTTDTQYF
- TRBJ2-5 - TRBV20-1 TGCAGTGCTCGGACAAGCTACAGGGTAGAGACCCAGTACTTC CSARTSYRVETQYF
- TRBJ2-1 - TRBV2 TGTGCCAGCAGTCTATCGATAGACAATGAGCAGTTCTTC CASSLSIDNEQFF
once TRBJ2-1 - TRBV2 TGTGCCAGCAGGGGGGAAGAGGGGAGCTCCTACAATGAGCAGTTCTTC CASRGEEGSSYNEQFF
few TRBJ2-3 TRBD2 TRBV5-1 TGCGCCAGCAGCTTGTATCCTAGCGGGAGTACAGATACGCAGTATTTT CASSLYPSGSTDTQYF
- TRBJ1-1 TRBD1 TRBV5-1 TGCGCCAGCAGCTATCGGACAGGGGGCACTGAAGCTTTCTTT CASSYRTGGTEAFF
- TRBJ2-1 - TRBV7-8 TGTGCCAGCAGCTTATTACCCAACGACTACAATGAGCAGTTCTTC CASSLLPNDYNEQFF
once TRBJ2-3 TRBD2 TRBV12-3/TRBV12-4 TGTGCCAGCAGTTTCGGGGCTAGCGGGAACCTGGATACGCAGTATTTT CASSFGASGNLDTQYF
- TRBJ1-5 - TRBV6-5 TGTGCCAGCAGTTACGGTCAGGGTCTGGGCAATCAGCCCCAGCATTTT CASSYGQGLGNQPQHF
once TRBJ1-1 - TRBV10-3 TGTGCCATCACCTTAGGCGGGGTGAACACTGAAGCTTTCTTT CAITLGGVNTEAFF
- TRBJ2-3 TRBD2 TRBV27 TGTGCCAGCAGTTCCCTGACTAGCGGGAGAAGATCAGATACGCAGTATTTT CASSSLTSGRRSDTQYF
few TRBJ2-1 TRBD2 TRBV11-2 TGTGCCAGCAGCTTAGTCACGTGGGGGGGCAATGAGCAGTTCTTC CASSLVTWGGNEQFF
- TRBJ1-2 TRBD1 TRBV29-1 TGCAGCGTAGGGACAGGGATTGGCTATGGCTACACCTTC CSVGTGIGYGYTF
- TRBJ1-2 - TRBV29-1 TGCAGCGTTGTTATGGGTGAGGGAGCCTATGGCTACACCTTC CSVVMGEGAYGYTF
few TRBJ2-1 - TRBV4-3 TGCGCCAGCAGCCAAGATGACCGGACGGACTCCTACAATGAGCAGTTCTTC CASSQDDRTDSYNEQFF
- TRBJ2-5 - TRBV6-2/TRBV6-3 TGTGCCAGCAGTTACATCTCGGGGGAGTGCCAAGAGACCCAGTACTTC CASSYISGECQETQYF
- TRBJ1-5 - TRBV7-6 TGTGCCAGCAGCTCCTACGGGAATAGCAATCAGCCCCAGCATTTT CASSSYGNSNQPQHF
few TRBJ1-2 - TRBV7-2 TGTGCCAGCAGCTGGGGGGAGACGAACTATGGCTACACCTTC CASSWGETNYGYTF
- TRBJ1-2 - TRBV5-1 TGCGCCAGCAGCTTGGATGGGACGGTAAATGGCTACACCTTC CASSLDGTVNGYTF
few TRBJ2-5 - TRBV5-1 TGCGCCAGCAGCCCCGGGATGACCCAAGAGACCCAGTACTTC CASSPGMTQETQYF
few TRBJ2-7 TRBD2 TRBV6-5 TGTGCCAGCAGTTGGGGACTAGCGGGAGGCCGACGTTCCTACGAGCAGTACTTC CASSWGLAGGRRSYEQYF
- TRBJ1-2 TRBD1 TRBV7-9 TGTGCCAGCAGCCCAACGACAGGGGTTCATGGCTACACCTTC CASSPTTGVHGYTF
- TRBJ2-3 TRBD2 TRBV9 TGTGCCAGCAGCCCGGGACTAGCTAGCACAGATACGCGGTATTTT CASSPGLASTDTRYF
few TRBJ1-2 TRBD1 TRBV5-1 TGCGCCAGCACTTCAGGGGGCAGAAACTATGGCTACACCTTC CASTSGGRNYGYTF
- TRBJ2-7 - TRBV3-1 TGTGCCAGCAGCCAAGGGGAGATTACCTACGAGCAGTACTTC CASSQGEITYEQYF
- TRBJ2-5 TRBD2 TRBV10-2 TGCGCCAGCAGGGGAATAGCGGGGGGGGGTCAAGAGACCCAGTACTTC CASRGIAGGGQETQYF
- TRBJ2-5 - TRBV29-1 TGCAGCGTTGACGGGACACAAGAGACCCAGTACTTC CSVDGTQETQYF